This TCR beta chain was profiled in a study of blood T cells in healthy people across ages. Study-wide points: Diversity of TCR beta per million T cells declined in a roughly linear way with age. The study lacked donor CMV status, which possibly confounded expanded clonotype changes.

The authors ran a second PCR of roughly 6 to 12 cycles using a sample-barcoded 5' primer and a J-beta primer mix. The yield of each sample was at least 2.5 million CDR3-containing paired-end reads. TCRdb independently ran MiXCR on the 5' RACE reads; one entry per CDR3 protein. The sample has 1.5 million to 2 million distinct CDR3 sequences; roughly 50% are singletons. The CDR3 is made up of 13 amino acids. The V and J ends lost 3 bases and 5 bases respectively, with 10 bases between them. CDR1 and CDR2 from the germline V gene are LNHDA and SQIVND (reference sequence). No fewer than 5 micrograms of total RNA were isolated from every sample. Turning to this clonotype: What it binds is not known.

The receptor's source is a woman between 35 and 50 years old in good health. The sample was blood. The chain links TRBV19 to TRBJ2-5; D is unclear. The CDR3 DNA reads TGTGCCAGTAGTATTGAAAGGCGGGAGACCCAGTACTTC. Translation gives CASSIERRETQYF.